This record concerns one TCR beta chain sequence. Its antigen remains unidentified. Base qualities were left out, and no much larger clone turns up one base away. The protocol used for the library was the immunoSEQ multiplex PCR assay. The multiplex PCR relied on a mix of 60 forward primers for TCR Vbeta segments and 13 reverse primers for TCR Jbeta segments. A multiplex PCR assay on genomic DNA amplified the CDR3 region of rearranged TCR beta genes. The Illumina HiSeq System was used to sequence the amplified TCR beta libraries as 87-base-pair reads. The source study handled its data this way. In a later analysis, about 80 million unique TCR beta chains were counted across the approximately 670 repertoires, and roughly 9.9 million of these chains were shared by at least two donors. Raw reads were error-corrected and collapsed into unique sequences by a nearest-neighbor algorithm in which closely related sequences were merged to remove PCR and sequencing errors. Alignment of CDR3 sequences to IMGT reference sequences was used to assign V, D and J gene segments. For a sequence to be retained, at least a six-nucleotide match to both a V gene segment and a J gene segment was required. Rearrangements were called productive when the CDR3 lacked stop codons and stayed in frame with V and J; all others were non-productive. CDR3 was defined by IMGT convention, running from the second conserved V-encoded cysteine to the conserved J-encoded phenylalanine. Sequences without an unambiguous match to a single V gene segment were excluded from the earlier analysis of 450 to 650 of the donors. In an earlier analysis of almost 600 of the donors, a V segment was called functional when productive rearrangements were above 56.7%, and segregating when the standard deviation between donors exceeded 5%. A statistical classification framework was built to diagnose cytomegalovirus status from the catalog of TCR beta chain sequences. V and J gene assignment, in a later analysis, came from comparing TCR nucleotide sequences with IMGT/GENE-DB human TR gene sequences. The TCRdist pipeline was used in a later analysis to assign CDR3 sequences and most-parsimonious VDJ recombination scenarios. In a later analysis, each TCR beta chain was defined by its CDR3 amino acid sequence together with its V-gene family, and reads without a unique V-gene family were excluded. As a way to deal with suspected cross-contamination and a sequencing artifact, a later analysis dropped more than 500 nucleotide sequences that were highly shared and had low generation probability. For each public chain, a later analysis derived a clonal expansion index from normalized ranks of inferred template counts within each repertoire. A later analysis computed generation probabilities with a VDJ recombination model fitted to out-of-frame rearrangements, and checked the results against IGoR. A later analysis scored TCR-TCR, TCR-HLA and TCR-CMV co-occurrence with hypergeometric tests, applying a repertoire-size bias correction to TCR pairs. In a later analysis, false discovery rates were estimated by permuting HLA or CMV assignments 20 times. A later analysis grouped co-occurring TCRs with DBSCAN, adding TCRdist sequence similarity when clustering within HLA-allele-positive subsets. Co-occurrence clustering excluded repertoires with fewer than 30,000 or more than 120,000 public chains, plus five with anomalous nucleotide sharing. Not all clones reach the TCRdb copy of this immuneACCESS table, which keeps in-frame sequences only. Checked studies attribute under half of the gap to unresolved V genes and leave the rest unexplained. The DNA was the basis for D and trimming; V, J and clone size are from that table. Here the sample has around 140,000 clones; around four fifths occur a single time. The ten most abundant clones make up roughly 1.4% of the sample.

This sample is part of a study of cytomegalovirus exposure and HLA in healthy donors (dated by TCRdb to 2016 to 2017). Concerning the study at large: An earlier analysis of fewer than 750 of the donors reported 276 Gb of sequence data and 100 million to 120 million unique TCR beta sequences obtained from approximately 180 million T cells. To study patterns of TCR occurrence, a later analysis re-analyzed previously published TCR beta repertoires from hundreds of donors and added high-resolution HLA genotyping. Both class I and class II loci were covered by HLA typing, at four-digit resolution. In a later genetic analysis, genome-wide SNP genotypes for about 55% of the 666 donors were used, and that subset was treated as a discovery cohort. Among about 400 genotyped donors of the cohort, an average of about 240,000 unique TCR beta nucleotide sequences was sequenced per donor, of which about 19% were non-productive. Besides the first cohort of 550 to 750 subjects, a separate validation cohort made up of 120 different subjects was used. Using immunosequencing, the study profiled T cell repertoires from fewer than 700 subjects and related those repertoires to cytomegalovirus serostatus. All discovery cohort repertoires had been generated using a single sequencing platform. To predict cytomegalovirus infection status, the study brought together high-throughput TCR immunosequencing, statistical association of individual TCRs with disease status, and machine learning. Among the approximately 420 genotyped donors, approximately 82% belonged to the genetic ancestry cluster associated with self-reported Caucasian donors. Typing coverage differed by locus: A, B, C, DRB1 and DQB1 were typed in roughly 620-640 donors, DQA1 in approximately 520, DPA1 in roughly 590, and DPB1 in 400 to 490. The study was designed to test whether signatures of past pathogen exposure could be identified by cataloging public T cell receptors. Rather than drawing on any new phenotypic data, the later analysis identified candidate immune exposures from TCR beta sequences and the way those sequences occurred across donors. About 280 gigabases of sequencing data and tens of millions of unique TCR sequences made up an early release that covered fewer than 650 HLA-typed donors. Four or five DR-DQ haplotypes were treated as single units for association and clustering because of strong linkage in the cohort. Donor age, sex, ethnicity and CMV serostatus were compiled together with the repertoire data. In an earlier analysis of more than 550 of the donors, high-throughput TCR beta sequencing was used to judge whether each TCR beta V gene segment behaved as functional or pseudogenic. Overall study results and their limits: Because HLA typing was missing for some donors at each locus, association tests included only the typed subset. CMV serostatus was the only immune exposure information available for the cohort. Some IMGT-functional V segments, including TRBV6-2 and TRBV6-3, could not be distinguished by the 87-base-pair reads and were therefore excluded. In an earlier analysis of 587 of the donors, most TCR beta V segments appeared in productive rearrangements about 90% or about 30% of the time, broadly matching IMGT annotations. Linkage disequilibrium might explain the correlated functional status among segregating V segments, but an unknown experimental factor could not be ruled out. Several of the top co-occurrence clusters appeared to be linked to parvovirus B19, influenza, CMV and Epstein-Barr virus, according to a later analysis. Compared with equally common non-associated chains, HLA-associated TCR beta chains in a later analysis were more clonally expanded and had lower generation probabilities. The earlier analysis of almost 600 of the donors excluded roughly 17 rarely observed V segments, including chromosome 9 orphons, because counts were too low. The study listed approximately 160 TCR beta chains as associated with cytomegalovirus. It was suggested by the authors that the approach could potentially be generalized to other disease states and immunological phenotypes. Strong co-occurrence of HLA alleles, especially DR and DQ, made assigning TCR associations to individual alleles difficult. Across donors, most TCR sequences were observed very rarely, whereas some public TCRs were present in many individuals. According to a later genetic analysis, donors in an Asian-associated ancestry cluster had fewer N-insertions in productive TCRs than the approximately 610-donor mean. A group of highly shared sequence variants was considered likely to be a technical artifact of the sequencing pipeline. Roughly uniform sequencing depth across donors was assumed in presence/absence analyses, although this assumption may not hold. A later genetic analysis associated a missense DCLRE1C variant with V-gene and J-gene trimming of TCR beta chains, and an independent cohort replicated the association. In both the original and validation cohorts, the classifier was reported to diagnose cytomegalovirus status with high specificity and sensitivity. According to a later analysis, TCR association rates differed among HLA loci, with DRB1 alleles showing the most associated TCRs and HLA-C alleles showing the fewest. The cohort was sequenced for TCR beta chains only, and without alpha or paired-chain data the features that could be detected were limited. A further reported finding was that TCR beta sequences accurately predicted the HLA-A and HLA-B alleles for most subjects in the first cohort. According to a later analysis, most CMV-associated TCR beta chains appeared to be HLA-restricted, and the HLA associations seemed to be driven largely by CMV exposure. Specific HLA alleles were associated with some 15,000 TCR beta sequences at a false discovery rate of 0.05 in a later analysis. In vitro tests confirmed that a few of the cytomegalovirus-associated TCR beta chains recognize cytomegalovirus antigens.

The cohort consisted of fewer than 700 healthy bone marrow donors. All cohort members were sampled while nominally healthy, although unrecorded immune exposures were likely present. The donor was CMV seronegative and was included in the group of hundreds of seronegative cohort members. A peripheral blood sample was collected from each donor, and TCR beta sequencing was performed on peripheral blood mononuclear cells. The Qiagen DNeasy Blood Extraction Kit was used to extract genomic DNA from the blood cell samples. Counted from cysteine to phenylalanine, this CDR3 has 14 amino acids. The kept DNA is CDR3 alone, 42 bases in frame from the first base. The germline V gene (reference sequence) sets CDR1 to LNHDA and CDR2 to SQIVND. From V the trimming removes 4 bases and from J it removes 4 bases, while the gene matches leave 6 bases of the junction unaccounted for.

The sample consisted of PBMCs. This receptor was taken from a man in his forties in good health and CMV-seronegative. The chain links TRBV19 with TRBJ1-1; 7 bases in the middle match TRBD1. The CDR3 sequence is CASSTPGQLTEAFF. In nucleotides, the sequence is TGTGCCAGTAGTACTCCGGGACAGCTCACTGAAGCTTTCTTT.